The subject of this entry is one TCR beta chain. As originally analysed: Quantification of nucleated cells was approximated via reference gene primer amplification. Method: immunoSEQ multiplex PCR; TCRdb's copy keeps in-frame clones and lacks some. Clone size and V and J calls were adopted from that table, with D and trimming inferred from the DNA. The data show around 68,000 clones, about 81% seen once. This sample was taken from a study of blood T cell repertoires in COVID-19. Study summary: COVID-19 samples, acute and convalescent, were from the United States, Italy and Spain.

V trimming: 1 base; J trimming: 4 bases; junction bases outside the gene matches: 9. The CDR3 length is 18 residues. The V gene's germline CDR1 is LGHDT and CDR2 YNNKEL (reference sequence). What was sequenced was peripheral blood. This rearrangement joins TRBV3-1 (or the pseudogene TRBV3-2) to TRBJ2-1; TRBD2 matches 11 bases. This receptor was taken from a human donor in a cohort sampled during active COVID-19. This CDR3 reads CASSQVLSGRDGYNEQFF. Written as DNA, the CDR3 is TGTGCCAGCAGCCAAGTACTTAGCGGGAGGGACGGGTACAATGAGCAGTTCTTC.